This T cell receptor (beta chain) is drawn from a study of early T cells in non-severe SARS-CoV-2 infection (dated by TCRdb to about 2021). Regarding the research as a whole: Bulk RNA from unsorted whole blood was used for TCR sequencing, so alpha and beta chains could not be paired. General conclusions and limits of the study: Matching against VDJdb was skewed toward anti-spike CD8 responses, likely underestimated virus-specific expansions, and missed private and CD4 specificities.

This clonotype was recorded a few times. It lacks a known antigen. No clone much larger than this one lies a single base away; base qualities are absent. The CDR3 goes from the cysteine to the phenylalanine over 14 residues. CDR3 DNA is the only sequence kept; it has 42 bases, read in frame from the first base. Libraries were made using 5' RACE. The listed sequencing device is NextSeq 500. To correct for sequencing error and PCR bias, the TCR library protocol tagged individual cDNA molecules with unique molecular identifiers. Sequencing covered both TCR alpha and beta chains, and within each sample the abundances of alpha and beta sequences were tightly co-correlated. Per the original workflow: Decombinator V4 was used to annotate TCR sequences for V gene, J gene and CDR3. TCRs were defined as expanded if a significant change between any two time points was detected under a Poisson model with p below 0.0001. TCR abundances were normalised to the total number of TCRs sequenced in each sample and reported as counts per million. MAIT TCRs were defined by TRAV1-2 paired with TRAJ12, TRAJ20 or TRAJ33, and iNKT TCRs by TRAV10 paired with TRAJ18. VDJdb, accessed 1 November 2021, was searched for CMV, EBV and SARS-CoV-2 annotated TCRs, excluding TCRs annotated for multiple antigens. TCRdb passed the public sequencing reads through fastp at Q25 and MiXCR, retaining productive beta sequences. Duplicate CDR3 protein sequences are folded into a single record with the most common DNA and genes. The V and J calls follow TCRdb's processing rather than the paper's. This sample holds 70,000 to 90,000 distinct CDR3 sequences; approximately 12% were observed only once. The top ten clones comprise approximately 3.6% of the sample.

Set within a cohort of healthcare workers in London, UK, this nested case-control study involved weekly PCR testing of nasopharyngeal swabs along with blood sampling. Between 23 and 31 March 2020, the week of the UK lockdown, healthcare workers were enrolled and then followed up weekly for as long as 16 weeks. The sequence is built from TRBV21-1 and TRBJ1-1; the table's D call, TRBD1, was not checked against the DNA. TRBV21-1 is listed as a pseudogene. The source is an adult who was a healthcare worker with PCR-confirmed SARS-CoV-2 infection or an uninfected control (not recorded which). Material: whole blood. CDR3 region: CASSHSLGGTEAFF. The nucleotide sequence is given as TGTGCCAGCAGCCACTCTCTGGGGGGCACTGAAGCTTTCTTT.